Sequencing of this TCR beta chain was carried out in a study of OX40 agonist ivuxolimab in advanced cancers. About the study as a whole: Ivuxolimab was an agonistic, fully human IgG2 monoclonal antibody directed against OX40 (CD134), a costimulatory receptor. In the dose-escalation cohort, 82.7% of patients were male, and the mean age was about 55 years, with a range of roughly 23 to 85. Of the approximately 50 dose-escalation patients, hepatocellular carcinoma was present in approximately 20, melanoma in approximately 15, renal cell carcinoma in 9 and head and neck cancer in 9. The point of sequencing TCRbeta in the periphery was to test whether ivuxolimab changed TCR sequence diversity and drove clonal T-cell expansion. Intravenous ivuxolimab was administered to patients every 2 weeks at six dose levels: 0.01, 0.1, 0.3, 1.5, 3 and 10 mg/kg. Patients were allowed to have had prior anti-PD-1, anti-PD-L1 or anti-CTLA-4 therapy, and 40% of the dose-escalation patients had previously received checkpoint inhibitors. Partial responses were achieved by three dose-escalation patients, of whom one had hepatocellular carcinoma and two had cutaneous melanoma. The paper describes the monotherapy dose-escalation part (N of about 47 patients) of the phase I trial of ivuxolimab. General conclusions and limits of the study: Low levels of normalized T-cell clonal expansion were also seen in some patients who did not respond. The antigen specificity of the clonally expanded peripheral T cells was not determined. In the 0.1-3.0 mg/kg groups, partial responders were among the patients with the lowest normalized peripheral clonal expansion, particularly in CD8+ T cells. At doses from 0.1 to 3.0 mg/kg, clonal expansion was seen in both CD4+ and CD8+ blood T cells between baseline and week 6. After ivuxolimab, more expanded clones were found on average in CD8+ T cells than in CD4+ T cells.

Turning to this clone: The clone's antigen remains unknown. No base quality values were provided; no much bigger clone lies one nucleotide off.

CDR1 and CDR2 were assigned from the germline V gene as MRHNA and SNTAGT. At the junction V is shortened by 0 bases and J by 1 base; bases outside the gene matches: 5. The CDR3 numbers 17 residues from cysteine through phenylalanine. Only the CDR3 portion is preserved as DNA: 51 bases, with reading frame beginning at the first base. To sequence the TCRbeta CDR3 region, genomic DNA was isolated from the sorted cells. TCRbeta CDR3 regions were sequenced using the immunoSEQ Assay. TCRdb retrieved this table from immuneACCESS and kept in-frame rearrangements only. Not all clones are present; in checked studies, unresolved V genes account for under half, and no reason is known for the remainder. A total of about 60,000 clones appear in this sample, about nine tenths of them only once. Under 3.5% of the sample comes from the top ten. The trial excluded patients who had a history of autoimmune disease or were on systemic immunosuppression. Peripheral blood for TCR sequencing was drawn from every dose cohort at baseline, at cycle 4 day 1 and at cycle 7 day 1. The samples were taken from a phase I, first-in-human, multicenter, open-label dose-escalation trial of ivuxolimab. Adults with locally advanced or metastatic melanoma, renal cell, hepatocellular, or head and neck squamous cell carcinoma were enrolled in the trial. Before TCR sequencing, CD4+ and CD8+ T cells were separately sorted from peripheral blood.

This sequence was found in an adult with an advanced solid tumor such as melanoma, head and neck, liver or kidney cancer. Recombination linked TRBV6-4 to TRBJ2-1; 8 bases in the middle match TRBD2. Source: CD4+ or CD8+ T cells sorted from blood, taken in a trial of the OX40 agonist ivuxolimab. The nucleotides are TGTGCCAGCAGTGACTCCCAAAGCGGGAGTTCCTACAATGAGCAGTTCTTC. Its translation is CASSDSQSGSSYNEQFF.